This T cell receptor (beta chain) stems from a study of CD8+ T cells in alopecia areata. This clone was counted many times. Gene names refer to mouse genes. The read halts 4 residues ahead of the CDR3 end, with the missing end drawn from the germline J gene. Other DNA sequences from this sample encode an identical CDR3 as well. Pooled cutaneous lymph node cells were sorted using CD4, CD8alpha, NKG2D, NKG2ACE and other markers. CDR3 length: 14 residues. CDR1 and CDR2 (germline): LGHNA, YNLKQL (reference sequence). V lost 1 base, J lost 1 base, and 6 bases lay in between. cDNA prepared by RNA extraction and subsequent reverse transcription served as the template for sequencing. The table came from immunoSEQ multiplex PCR; TCRdb's copy has only in-frame clones and leaves some out. The record shows about 270,000 clones for this sample, with no singletons present.

This chain uses TRBV5 with TRBJ2-3; D perhaps matches TRBD1 (6 bases). The clonotype originates from a C3H/HeJ mouse with alopecia areata. MHC haplotype here: H2-k. Material: CD4+ T cells sorted from a lymph node. CDR3 DNA, as far as it was read: TGTGCCAGCAGCCAAGGACAGGGTGCAGAA. It is translated as CASSQGQGAE. In full, the CDR3 reads CASSQGQGAETLYF.